The 31 T cell receptor beta chains below all came from one sample that was sequenced in a study of a mutant IDH1 vaccine in newly diagnosed glioma (dated by TCRdb to about 2021). Their antigen targets remain unknown. In the paper's terms, the time point label means: week 47, end of study. Every vaccine dose consisted of 300 ug of a 20-mer mutant IDH1 peptide in Montanide, administered subcutaneously together with topical imiquimod. The library was obtained by the immunoSEQ multiplex PCR assay. Here the immuneACCESS table is served through TCRdb, limited to in-frame sequences with V and J called. Missing clones are a known gap in these copies; in checked studies unresolved V genes cover under half, and the rest lacks a known reason. The sample profile shows approximately 22,000 clones; roughly 87% of them were found once. The top ten clonotypes cover 3% to 4% of the sample. The source material was PBMCs, sampled from a glioma patient whose treatment included an IDH1 peptide vaccine. These receptor sequences come from a man aged 35-49 years with glioma. Some clones in this sample may be carry-over from other donors' samples.

The rearrangement uses TRBV9 and TRBJ1-1; D uncertain. This CDR3 region has 13 residues. The V end was cut by 0 bases, the J end by 0 bases, with 3 bases between. Germline V lookup: CDR1 SGDLS, CDR2 YYNGEE. CDR3 region: CASSVVLNTEAFF. In DNA form, the CDR3 reads TGTGCCAGCAGCGTAGTTTTGAACACTGAAGCTTTCTTT.

The chain carries TRBV18 and TRBJ1-2; 7 nucleotides agree with TRBD1. V lost 4 bases to trimming and J lost 3 bases; unmatched junction nucleotides: 8. Germline V gene sequence: CDR1 KGHSH, CDR2 LQKENI. This CDR3 contains 15 residues. The CDR3 reads CASSQTTGSDYGYTF. DNA of the CDR3: TGTGCCAGCTCACAGACGACAGGGTCGGACTATGGCTACACCTTC.

This clone was seen a handful of times. CDR3 sequence (DNA): TGTGCCAGCAGCTTAGCTGGAGAGCATACGCAGTATTTT. This sequence encodes CASSLAGEHTQYF. V gene TRBV7-9 combines with J gene TRBJ2-3; D is undetermined. V lost 0 bases and J 7 bases, leaving 8 bases between the germline ends. The V gene's germline CDR1 is SEHNR and CDR2 FQNEAQ (reference sequence). The CDR3 is made up of 13 amino acids.

The chain recombines TRBV29-1 with TRBJ1-1; possible D gene TRBD1, 5 bases. The CDR3 runs to 13 residues. The germline V gene encodes CDR1 SQVTM and CDR2 ANQGSEA. The V gene lost 6 bases and the J gene lost 0 bases, with 11 bases spanning the gap. The CDR3 DNA follows: TGCAGCGTCGCGGACATCATGAACACTGAAGCTTTCTTT. It translates to CSVADIMNTEAFF.

The V gene is TRBV19, the J gene TRBJ2-5; D is ambiguous. The ends were cut back, 1 base at V and 5 bases at J, with 8 bases in the middle. The CDR3 consists of 13 residues. From germline, CDR1 is LNHDA and CDR2 SQIVND (reference sequence). CDR3 protein: CASSIGDFETQYF. CDR3 coding DNA: TGTGCCAGTAGTATAGGTGACTTTGAGACCCAGTACTTC. The variable domain in full, with the rest retrieved from reference TRBV19 and TRBJ2-5, is DGGITQSPKYLFRKEGQNVTLSCEQNLNHDAMYWYRQDPGQGLRLIYYSQIVNDFQKGDIAEGYSVSREKKESFPLTVTSAQKNPTAFYLCASSIGDFETQYFGPGTRLLVL.

This rearrangement joins TRBV29-1 to TRBJ1-2; D uncertain. Germline V gene sequence: CDR1 SQVTM, CDR2 ANQGSEA. Trimming stripped 0 bases from V and 7 bases from J, with 3 bases between. There are 10 residues in the CDR3. The CDR3 sequence is CSVEDLGYTF. CDR3 DNA: TGCAGCGTTGAAGATCTTGGCTACACCTTC.

The V and J genes are TRBV6-1 and TRBJ1-1; D uncertain. Germline assignment: CDR1 MNHNS and CDR2 SASEGT. V lost 1 base, J lost 5 bases, and 14 bases lay in between. This CDR3 comprises 15 residues. Here the CDR3 DNA reads TGTGCCAGCAGTGAAGAGTTAGCTGGTGGAACTGAAGCTTTCTTT. Protein sequence: CASSEELAGGTEAFF.

V and J are TRBV4-3 and TRBJ1-3, with D possibly TRBD1 on 5 matching bases. Germline assignment: CDR1 LGHNA and CDR2 YSLEER. The V end was cut by 3 bases, the J end by 5 bases, with 14 bases between. There are 15 residues in the CDR3. CDR3 nucleotides: TGCGCCAGCAGCCAGGGGGTAGGAGACAGAAACACCATATATTTT. Translation: CASSQGVGDRNTIYF.

A word on this clone: A read error may produce the germline difference seen at one junction end. The V gene is TRBV7-7, the J gene TRBJ2-1, with D unclear. Per germline, CDR1 SSHAT and CDR2 FNYEAQ (reference sequence). The CDR3 loop spans 14 amino acids. CDR3 sequence: CASSANPGDNEQFF. In DNA form, the CDR3 reads TGTGCTAGCAGCGCCAACCCTGGAGACAATGAGCAGTTCTTC.

V and J are TRBV27 and TRBJ1-1; D uncertain. Trimming removed 0 bases from V and 4 bases from J, with 6 bases in between. From germline, CDR1 is MNHEY and CDR2 SMNVEV (reference sequence). This CDR3 spans 13 amino acids. The CDR3 DNA is TGTGCCAGCAGTTTATCCGCCGGCACTGAAGCTTTCTTT. Translation: CASSLSAGTEAFF.

The chain is built from TRBV27 and TRBJ1-6; the match to TRBD1 covers 7 bases. Germline lookup yields CDR1 MNHEY and CDR2 SMNVEV (reference sequence). Trimming took 8 bases from V and 8 from J; bases not matched to a gene: 9. The CDR3 covers 14 residues. The CDR3 loop reads CASGSGGLYSPLHF. The CDR3 region has the DNA TGTGCCAGCGGATCAGGGGGTTTATATTCACCCCTCCACTTT.

This chain connects TRBV5-4 to TRBJ1-2, with D possibly being TRBD1 (6 bases). V gave up 4 bases and J gave up 3 bases, with 19 bases separating them. CDR1 and CDR2 (germline): SGHNT, YYREEE (reference sequence). The CDR3 is 16 residues long. Written as DNA, the CDR3 is TGTGCCAGCAGCCCTACGGGGAGGTCAGGGGACTATGGCTACACCTTC. It translates to CASSPTGRSGDYGYTF. Complete variable domain (other parts from reference TRBV5-4 and TRBJ1-2): ETGVTQSPTHLIKTRGQQVTLRCSSQSGHNTVSWYQQALGQGPQFIFQYYREEENGRGNFPPRFSGLQFPNYSSELNVNALELDDSALYLCASSPTGRSGDYGYTFGSGTRLTVV.

The CDR3 loop is CASSLGGQGPTDTQYF. The CDR3 DNA follows: TGTGCCAGCAGCTTAGGCGGACAAGGTCCGACAGATACGCAGTATTTT. The chain employs TRBV11-3 and TRBJ2-3, with D perhaps matching TRBD1 (5 bases). The CDR3 loop spans 16 amino acids. V lost 1 base and J 3 bases, leaving 14 bases between the germline ends. CDR1 is SGHNT, CDR2 YENEEA, per germline.

V gene TRBV6-1 combines with J gene TRBJ1-1; no clear D gene. The CDR3 contains 12 residues. Trimming pared 6 bases from V and 11 bases from J, leaving 16 bases between. Germline CDR1 MNHNS, CDR2 SASEGT. CDR3 in DNA: TGTGCCAGCAGGGCCTCGACCGAAAAGGCTTTCTTT. Its translation is CASRASTEKAFF.

The V and J genes are TRBV15 and TRBJ2-7, with D possibly being TRBD1 or TRBD2 (6 bases each). The germline V gene encodes CDR1 LNHNV and CDR2 YYDKDF (reference sequence). The ends were cut back, 5 bases at V and 13 bases at J, with 15 bases in the middle. This CDR3 has 11 amino acids. CDR3 in amino acids: CATSRGHDLYF. The CDR3 region has the DNA TGTGCCACCAGCCGGGGGCACGATCTTTACTTC.

This clone is a singleton in its sample. The DNA for the CDR3 is TGTGCCTGGAGACAGGGGCCGTCTAACTATGGCTACACCTTC. This translates into CAWRQGPSNYGYTF. The gene calls are TRBV30 and TRBJ1-2, with 7 positions matching TRBD1. J was trimmed by 0 bases and V by 3 bases; bases with no gene match: 4. Looked up from germline, CDR1 is GTSNPN and CDR2 is SVGIG (reference sequence). The CDR3 sequence is 14 residues long.

V and J are TRBV6-6 and TRBJ1-2; D unclear. With 2 bases removed from V and 2 bases from J, the gap between germline ends came to 6 bases. Germline assignment: CDR1 MNHNY and CDR2 SVGAGI (reference sequence). There are 13 residues in the CDR3. The CDR3 protein is CASSYVGNYGYTF. The CDR3 DNA reads TGTGCCAGCAGTTACGTTGGCAACTATGGCTACACCTTC.

The rearrangement uses TRBV18 and TRBJ1-1; no clear D. Germline V gene sequence: CDR1 KGHSH, CDR2 LQKENI. The ends were cut back, 2 bases at V and 4 bases at J, with 8 bases in the middle. This CDR3 region has 13 residues. Here the CDR3 reads CASSPSGPTEAFF. In DNA, the CDR3 is TGTGCCAGCTCACCATCAGGTCCCACTGAAGCTTTCTTT.

The chain employs TRBV30 and TRBJ2-7; the D call may be TRBD1 or TRBD2 (5 bases each). V was shortened by 3 bases and J by 3 bases, with 12 bases between the two germline ends. There are 13 residues in the CDR3. Germline V gives CDR1 GTSNPN, CDR2 SVGIG (reference sequence). CDR3 residues: CAWSEGTIYEQYF. The CDR3 nucleotides read TGTGCCTGGAGCGAAGGGACCATCTACGAGCAGTACTTC.

The chain carries TRBV29-1 and TRBJ2-7, with a possible D match to TRBD2 (6 bases). The V end lost 6 bases, the J end lost 7 bases, and 13 bases lay between the germline ends. This CDR3 region has 11 residues. Germline V gene data show CDR1 as SQVTM and CDR2 as ANQGSEA. In nucleotides, the CDR3 is TGCAGCGTCGGGGGATTCCAAGAGCAGTACTTC. It translates to CSVGGFQEQYF.

Only a few counts were recorded for this clone. The chain employs TRBV9 and TRBJ1-2; D unclear. Germline V gene data show CDR1 as SGDLS and CDR2 as YYNGEE. The CDR3 runs to 15 residues. V was clipped by 5 bases and J by 0 bases, with 14 bases between them. The CDR3 loop is CASSPSPRPNYGYTF. Here the CDR3 DNA reads TGTGCCAGCAGTCCCTCCCCTAGACCTAACTATGGCTACACCTTC.

This clone is a singleton in its sample. The chain is built from TRBV5-1 and TRBJ2-1, with TRBD1 identical over 7 bases. Germline CDR1 reads SGHRS; CDR2 reads YFSETQ. The CDR3 runs 17 residues. V lost 4 bases to trimming and J lost 8 bases; unmatched junction nucleotides: 18. CDR3 sequence: CASSRVVLGGAQDEQFF. The CDR3 region has the DNA TGCGCCAGCAGCCGTGTCGTCTTAGGGGGCGCGCAGGATGAGCAGTTCTTC.

The rearrangement uses TRBV5-1 and TRBJ1-1; perhaps TRBD1 as D (5 bases). CDR1 and CDR2 from the germline V gene are SGHRS and YFSETQ. Between the trimmed V and J ends, which lost 0 bases and 4 bases, there was a span of 7 bases. This CDR3 has 13 amino acids. CDR3 sequence reads: CASSLDGGTEAFF. The CDR3 DNA reads TGCGCCAGCAGCTTGGACGGGGGCACTGAAGCTTTCTTT.

J is TRBJ1-1 and V is TRBV19; 9 bases line up with TRBD1. CDR3 length: 16 residues. V was clipped by 3 bases and J by 0 bases; unmatched bases: 5. CDR1 is LNHDA, CDR2 SQIVND, per germline (reference sequence). The CDR3 spells CASSIVGQGMNTEAFF. The CDR3 DNA reads as TGTGCCAGTAGTATTGTGGGACAGGGAATGAACACTGAAGCTTTCTTT.

This clone showed up just a few times. Other DNA sequences in the same sample also yield this CDR3. The chain employs TRBV4-3 and TRBJ2-6; D remains ambiguous. V dropped 0 bases and J dropped 0 bases, with 6 bases sitting between them. The CDR3 runs 16 residues. CDR1 is LGHNA and CDR2 is YSLEER in the germline V gene. The CDR3 DNA reads as TGCGCCAGCAGCCAAGATCATAGCTCTGGGGCCAACGTCCTGACTTTC. Protein product: CASSQDHSSGANVLTF.

The chain uses TRBV7-2 and TRBJ2-7, with D perhaps given as TRBD1 or TRBD2 (5 bases each). V was pared by 2 bases and J by 0 bases, with 11 bases between. This CDR3 has 15 residues. CDR1 is SGHTA and CDR2 is FQGNSA in the germline V gene. This CDR3 reads CASSLMPGTSYEQYF. The CDR3, as DNA: TGTGCCAGCAGCTTAATGCCAGGGACCTCCTACGAGCAGTACTTC. Based on the CDR3 plus reference TRBV7-2 and TRBJ2-7, the full variable domain is GAGVSQSPSNKVTEKGKDVELRCDPISGHTALYWYRQSLGQGLEFLIYFQGNSAPDKSGLPSDRFSAERTGGSVSTLTIQRTQQEDSAVYLCASSLMPGTSYEQYFGPGTRLTVT.

The gene calls are TRBV2 and TRBJ1-6; TRBD1 matches 8 bases. The CDR3 covers 15 residues. J gave up 7 bases and V 4 bases, and 6 bases lay outside the gene matches. In germline, CDR1 is SNHLY, CDR2 FYNNEI. CDR3 nucleotide sequence: TGTGCCAGCAGTGCCGGACAGGGTCGGAATTCACCCCTCCACTTT. Translated, it gives CASSAGQGRNSPLHF.

This clone was recorded a few times. The rearrangement joins TRBV5-6 to TRBJ2-3; TRBD1 is a possible D gene (5 bases). Germline CDR1 reads SGHDT; CDR2 reads YYEEEE. Trimming shortened V by 4 bases and J by 1 base, and 13 bases separated the two germline ends. The CDR3 runs to 15 residues. CDR3 residues: CASSALDRGTDTQYF. CDR3 bases: TGTGCCAGCAGCGCCTTAGACAGAGGCACAGATACGCAGTATTTT. Looking up the rest from reference TRBV5-6 and TRBJ2-3 gives the full variable domain: DAGVTQSPTHLIKTRGQQVTLRCSPKSGHDTVSWYQQALGQGPQFIFQYYEEEERQRGNFPDRFSGHQFPNYSSELNVNALLLGDSALYLCASSALDRGTDTQYFGPGTRLTVL.

The V gene is TRBV11-1, the J gene TRBJ2-6, with D tentatively TRBD2 (5 bases). This CDR3 comprises 17 residues. Per the germline V gene, CDR1 is SGHAT and CDR2 is FQDESV (reference sequence). The V gene lost 3 bases and the J gene lost 0 bases, with 12 bases spanning the gap. This CDR3 is CASSLRLRDSGANVLTF. Here the CDR3 DNA reads TGTGCCAGCAGCTTGCGGTTGAGGGACTCTGGGGCCAACGTCCTGACTTTC.

CDR3 sequence: CATETGNRELFF. DNA of the CDR3: TGTGCCACCGAAACAGGGAACCGGGAGCTGTTTTTT. The chain combines TRBV7-9 with TRBJ2-2; D is perhaps TRBD1 (6 bases). The CDR3 is made up of 12 amino acids. Germline CDR1 and CDR2: SEHNR and FQNEAQ (reference sequence). Trimming removed 10 bases from V and 9 bases from J, with 15 bases in between.

The rearrangement uses TRBV6-1 and TRBJ1-2; TRBD1 matches at 8 bases. J gave up 7 bases and V 7 bases, and 14 bases lay outside the gene matches. Germline V lookup: CDR1 MNHNS, CDR2 SASEGT. The CDR3 spans 15 residues. CDR3 amino acids: CASNFRTGSDIGYTF. CDR3 bases: TGTGCCAGCAATTTCCGGACAGGGTCGGATATTGGCTACACCTTC.